This entry lists 26 T cell receptor beta chains sequenced from one sample in a study of blood T cell repertoires in COVID-19. Repertoires were generated with immunoSEQ multiplex PCR, while TCRdb's copy carries only in-frame clones and drops some. The sample has about 24,000 clones, around nine tenths seen once; the top ten hold less than 5.5%. Input material: peripheral blood. The origin of the receptors is a middle-aged man with active COVID-19.

The chain has TRBV7-6 and TRBJ2-2; the match to TRBD2 covers 10 bases. Looked up from germline, CDR1 is SGHVS and CDR2 is FNYEAQ. Losses at the gene ends were 5 bases for V and 3 bases for J; bases not matched to a gene: 3. CDR3 length: 15 residues. CDR3 region: CASSGLAEYTGELFF. In nucleotides, the CDR3 is TGTGCCAGCAGCGGACTAGCGGAGTACACCGGGGAGCTGTTTTTT.

This chain links TRBV29-1 with TRBJ1-1; a possible D gene is TRBD1 (5 bases). The CDR3 extends over 13 amino acids. CDR1 is SQVTM and CDR2 is ANQGSEA in the germline V gene. Between the trimmed V and J ends, which lost 1 base and 3 bases, there was a span of 9 bases. CDR3 in amino acids: CSVEGTGDTEAFF. In DNA form, the CDR3 reads TGCAGCGTTGAAGGTACGGGGGACACTGAAGCTTTCTTT.

The chain links TRBV6-5 to TRBJ2-7; D perhaps matches TRBD1 (6 bases). The CDR3 is 14 amino acids. Germline lookup yields CDR1 MNHEY and CDR2 SVGAGI. V was clipped by 6 bases and J by 2 bases, with 14 bases between them. In DNA, the CDR3 is TGTGCCAGCAGACAGGGCAGAGGAACCTACGAGCAGTACTTC. Protein: CASRQGRGTYEQYF.

V and J are TRBV19 and TRBJ1-1, with D maybe TRBD1 (5 bases). The CDR3 totals 13 residues. The germline V and J ends were trimmed by 4 bases and 2 bases, with 8 bases remaining between them. Germline-derived CDR1 and CDR2 are LNHDA and SQIVND (reference sequence). The CDR3 is CASSTTGNTEAFF. The CDR3 DNA follows: TGTGCCAGTAGTACCACAGGAAACACTGAAGCTTTCTTT.

Here the CDR3 DNA reads TGCAGCGTTGTACCCTATATTAACTATGGCTACACCTTC. This gives the protein CSVVPYINYGYTF. This rearrangement joins TRBV29-1 to TRBJ1-2, with no clear D. Germline CDR1 is SQVTM and CDR2 is ANQGSEA. The length of the CDR3 is 13 residues. The V end lost 4 bases, the J end lost 1 base, and 10 bases lay between the germline ends.

The V gene is TRBV27, the J gene TRBJ2-1; 11 bases match TRBD2. The V segment lost 4 bases and the J segment 4 bases; nucleotides outside the gene matches: 3. The CDR3 has 15 amino acids. Germline V CDR1 and CDR2: MNHEY, SMNVEV (reference sequence). In DNA, the CDR3 is TGTGCCAGCAGTTATAGCGGGAGGGCTTACAATGAGCAGTTCTTC. Protein product: CASSYSGRAYNEQFF.

The V call is TRBV25-1, the J call TRBJ2-7, with D perhaps TRBD2 (5 bases). Germline V gene sequence: CDR1 MGHDK, CDR2 SYGVNS. The CDR3 is 13 amino acids. Trimming removed 8 bases from V and 1 base from J, with 12 bases in between. CDR3 in amino acids: CASLAVNSYEQYF. The CDR3 DNA follows: TGTGCCAGCCTAGCTGTAAATTCCTACGAGCAGTACTTC.

This chain connects TRBV11-2 to TRBJ1-1; D unresolved. CDR3 length equals 13 residues. The germline gives CDR1 SGHAT, CDR2 FQNNGV. The V end lost 8 bases, the J end lost 9 bases, and 19 bases lay between the germline ends. This chain's CDR3 is CASGPIRRVQAFF. The CDR3 nucleotides read TGTGCCAGCGGCCCGATCAGGAGGGTTCAAGCTTTCTTT.

The chain has TRBV7-2 and TRBJ1-2; D is perhaps TRBD1 (6 bases). This CDR3 is 14 amino acids long. V lost 6 bases to trimming and J lost 4 bases, with 15 bases between them. Germline V gives CDR1 SGHTA, CDR2 FQGNSA. DNA for the CDR3: TGTGCCAGCAGTACAAGACAGGCGATCTATGGCTACACCTTC. Its protein is CASSTRQAIYGYTF.

The chain employs TRBV11-2 and TRBJ2-1; 8 bases are shared with TRBD2. The CDR3 spans 16 residues. Germline V gives CDR1 SGHAT, CDR2 FQNNGV. J lost 3 bases, V lost 8 bases, and 12 bases had no gene match. The CDR3 bases are TGTGCCAGCCTGAGAGGGGGAGCGGGAGACTACAATGAGCAGTTCTTC. Translating gives CASLRGGAGDYNEQFF.

The V and J genes are TRBV28 and TRBJ1-4; 8 bases agree with TRBD1. There are 17 residues in the CDR3. V lost 3 bases and J lost 8; bases outside the gene matches: 14. Germline V CDR1 and CDR2: MDHEN, SYDVKM. The CDR3 protein is CASSFSGRGTGGEKLFF. The CDR3 DNA follows: TGTGCCAGCAGTTTCAGTGGTCGCGGGACAGGAGGCGAAAAACTGTTTTTT.

CDR3 residues: CASSQDLFGQGNGYTF. Here the CDR3 DNA reads TGCGCCAGCAGCCAAGATCTTTTCGGGCAGGGGAATGGCTACACCTTC. The chain joins TRBV4-3 to TRBJ1-2; D perhaps matches TRBD1 (6 bases). The V end lost 0 bases, the J end lost 6 bases, and 17 bases lay between the germline ends. Germline V gene data show CDR1 as LGHNA and CDR2 as YSLEER. CDR3 length equals 16 residues.

The CDR3 is CASSPPGLAGSYEQYF. In DNA, the CDR3 is TGTGCCAGCTCACCACCGGGACTAGCGGGTTCCTACGAGCAGTACTTC. The rearrangement uses TRBV18 and TRBJ2-7; 12 bases fit TRBD2. The CDR3 loop spans 16 amino acids. V lost 0 bases to trimming and J lost 1 base; unmatched junction nucleotides: 1. From germline, CDR1 is KGHSH and CDR2 LQKENI.

The chain employs TRBV24-1 and TRBJ2-1, with TRBD1 as a possible D gene (6 bases). The CDR3 contains 16 residues. The germline CDR1 and CDR2 sequences are KGHDR and SFDVKD. Between the trimmed V and J ends, which lost 3 bases and 8 bases, there was a span of 19 bases. The CDR3 coding sequence is TGTGCCACCAGTGATGAGGGGGAAGGTATCAAGGATGAGCAGTTCTTC. Protein product: CATSDEGEGIKDEQFF.

The chain couples TRBV5-6 to TRBJ2-3, with a weak D call TRBD1 (6 bases). CDR1 is SGHDT, CDR2 YYEEEE, per germline. Trimming left V 2 bases short and J 3 bases short, with 16 bases between. This CDR3 is built from 16 residues. The CDR3 is CASSFSPHTGTDTQYF. For the CDR3, the DNA is TGTGCCAGCAGCTTCTCCCCCCACACAGGGACAGATACGCAGTATTTT.

This clone is deemed medium-sized (0.01 to 0.1%). Its ends do not fully match the called genes, so a read error is possible. The gene calls are TRBV6-1 and TRBJ1-6; the D is unclear. The CDR3 extends over 15 amino acids. Germline-derived CDR1 and CDR2 are MNHNS and SASEGT. The CDR3 bases are TGTGCCAGCTGTGACAAGAGCTCCTATAATTCACCCCTCCACTTT. It codes for CASCDKSSYNSPLHF.

CDR3 in DNA: TGCAGTGCTAGTTGGCGGGGGCGTTCCTACGAGCAGTACTTC. It codes for CSASWRGRSYEQYF. The rearrangement joins TRBV20-1 to TRBJ2-7; D is possibly TRBD2 (7 bases). There are 14 residues in the CDR3. Germline CDR1 and CDR2: DFQATT and SNEGSKA (reference sequence). V was cut by 3 bases and J by 1 base, with 13 bases left in between.

V usage is TRBV5-4 and J usage is TRBJ1-1; D is unresolved. This CDR3 region has 13 residues. Between the trimmed V and J ends, which lost 5 bases and 1 base, there was a span of 9 bases. Germline CDR1 reads SGHNT; CDR2 reads YYREEE (reference sequence). The CDR3 DNA reads as TGTGCCAGCAGTCAACAGAGGAACACTGAAGCTTTCTTT. It yields the protein CASSQQRNTEAFF.

The V gene is TRBV10-3, the J gene TRBJ2-2; 8 nucleotides align to TRBD2. The CDR3 runs to 16 residues. The junction had 2 bases not matched to a gene; V was cut back by 2 bases and J by 0 bases. CDR1 is ENHRY and CDR2 is SYGVKD in the germline V gene. The CDR3 region is CAISEVSGANTGELFF. CDR3 bases: TGTGCCATCAGTGAGGTTAGCGGGGCGAACACCGGGGAGCTGTTTTTT.

The CDR3 sequence is CASSTGQGNQPQHF. As DNA, the CDR3 is TGTGCCAGCAGTACGGGACAGGGCAATCAGCCCCAGCATTTT. V gene TRBV2 combines with J gene TRBJ1-5; TRBD1 matches at 8 bases. The CDR3 covers 14 residues. The V segment lost 5 bases and the J segment 2 bases; nucleotides outside the gene matches: 2. CDR1 and CDR2 from the germline V gene are SNHLY and FYNNEI.

The chain uses TRBV4-3 and TRBJ1-1; possible D gene TRBD1, 5 bases. CDR1 is LGHNA and CDR2 is YSLEER in the germline V gene. Trimming shortened V by 0 bases and J by 4 bases, and 9 bases separated the two germline ends. This CDR3 spans 14 amino acids. CDR3 bases: TGCGCCAGCAGCCAAGATCAGGGATCCACTGAAGCTTTCTTT. Translation: CASSQDQGSTEAFF.

The chain joins TRBV27 to TRBJ1-3; D gene ambiguous. Germline loops: CDR1 MNHEY, CDR2 SMNVEV (reference sequence). Trimming shortened V by 7 bases and J by 0 bases, and 10 bases separated the two germline ends. The CDR3 is made up of 14 amino acids. The CDR3 DNA reads as TGTGCCAGCATGAGGCGGTTCTCTGGAAACACCATATATTTT. Its protein product is CASMRRFSGNTIYF.

The J gene is TRBJ2-3, the V gene TRBV9; no clear D. V dropped 2 bases and J dropped 11 bases, with 12 bases sitting between them. Per the germline V gene, CDR1 is SGDLS and CDR2 is YYNGEE. The CDR3 length is 12 residues. CDR3 residues: CASSVAEQQQYF. CDR3 sequence (DNA): TGTGCCAGCAGCGTTGCCGAACAGCAGCAGTATTTT. Full variable domain (remainder filled in from reference TRBV9 and TRBJ2-3): DSGVTQTPKHLITATGQRVTLRCSPRSGDLSVYWYQQSLDQGLQFLIQYYNGEERAKGNILERFSAQQFPDLHSELNLSSLELGDSALYFCASSVAEQQQYFGPGTRLTVL.

The chain combines TRBV5-8 with TRBJ2-1; 10 bases align to TRBD2. This CDR3 comprises 16 residues. Germline V CDR1 and CDR2: SGHTS, YDEGEE. V was pared by 6 bases and J by 4 bases, with 10 bases of the junction left unmatched. The CDR3, as DNA: TGTGCCAGCACGACCCTCCTAGCGGGAGCTTACAATGAGCAGTTCTTC. Translating it yields CASTTLLAGAYNEQFF.

V is TRBV6-2 or TRBV6-3 and J is TRBJ2-1; 7 nucleotides agree with TRBD1. J gave up 12 bases and V 5 bases, and 25 bases lay outside the gene matches. Germline CDR1 reads MNHEY; CDR2 reads SVGEGT. This CDR3 has 18 residues. CDR3 nucleotide sequence: TGTGCCAGCAGTCCCCCGGGACAGCCTTTCGAGAGGCCCGATCGGCAGTTCTTC. Protein sequence: CASSPPGQPFERPDRQFF.

The rearrangement joins TRBV4-3 to TRBJ1-2; D may be TRBD1 (6 bases). V was shortened by 3 bases and J by 8 bases, with 16 bases between the two germline ends. From germline, CDR1 is LGHNA and CDR2 YSLEER. The CDR3 consists of 14 residues. CDR3 region: CASSQEGGVSGYTF. The CDR3 nucleotides read TGCGCCAGCAGCCAGGAAGGGGGGGTCTCAGGCTACACCTTC.